One sample yielded the 30 T cell receptor beta chains listed below, sequenced in a study of PD-L1 blockade in urothelial cancer. Noted time point: peripheral blood 6 weeks after treatment start. The data were produced by immunoSEQ multiplex PCR, yet TCRdb's version contains in-frame clones alone and is incomplete. There are some 120,000 clones in the sample; around 89% occur only once, and 1.5% to 2% lies in the top ten. The sequenced sample was PBMCs, obtained around atezolizumab (anti-PD-L1) treatment. All receptors come from a man aged 55-75 years with urothelial cancer.

The chain is built from TRBV29-1 and TRBJ2-1, with D tentatively TRBD2 (6 bases). Germline V gene sequence: CDR1 SQVTM, CDR2 ANQGSEA. The germline V and J ends were trimmed by 3 bases and 0 bases, with 15 bases remaining between them. The CDR3 is 16 amino acids. CDR3 sequence (DNA): TGCAGCGTTGACATGGAGGGTCCGAGCTCCTACAATGAGCAGTTCTTC. It is translated as CSVDMEGPSSYNEQFF.

This sequence joins TRBV7-8 and TRBJ1-1; D remains unclear. CDR1 is SGHVS, CDR2 FQNEAQ, per germline. The CDR3 is 17 residues long. V was shortened by 3 bases and J by 4 bases, with 21 bases between the two germline ends. The CDR3: CASSFGLAATWGTEAFF. DNA for the CDR3: TGTGCCAGCAGCTTCGGCCTAGCGGCCACCTGGGGCACTGAAGCTTTCTTT.

The rearrangement links TRBV12-2 to TRBJ1-1; the DNA was not compared with TRBD1, the D call given in the table. TRBV12-2 is described as a pseudogene. The CDR3 contains 11 residues. The CDR3 nucleotides are TGTGCAAGTCGCTTAGCTCATGAAGCTTTCTTT. This sequence encodes CASRLAHEAFF.

The rearrangement links TRBV15 to TRBJ2-4, with TRBD1 matching 9 bases. This CDR3 has 15 residues. Trimming cost V 3 bases and J 5 bases; bases outside gene matches: 5. The germline gives CDR1 LNHNV, CDR2 YYDKDF (reference sequence). The CDR3 DNA reads as TGTGCCACCAGCAGGCGGGGACAGGGAGAAAACATTCAGTACTTC. Encoded protein: CATSRRGQGENIQYF.

This clone was seen a single time. This chain joins TRBV2 and TRBJ1-3; no firm D call. This CDR3 is 12 amino acids long. Deletions cut 5 bases from V and 2 bases from J, with 4 bases between. The germline CDR1 and CDR2 sequences are SNHLY and FYNNEI. This CDR3 reads CASSPTGNTIYF. CDR3 bases: TGTGCCAGCAGTCCAACTGGAAACACCATATATTTT.

This clone was recorded a few times. The rearrangement links TRBV28 to TRBJ2-7; D uncertain. The V and J ends lost 7 bases and 3 bases respectively, with 7 bases between them. The CDR3 is 11 amino acids. The V gene's germline CDR1 is MDHEN and CDR2 SYDVKM. CDR3 amino acids: CASTANYEQYF. The CDR3, as DNA: TGTGCCAGCACCGCGAACTACGAGCAGTACTTC.

The chain recombines TRBV7-2 with TRBJ2-7; 8 nucleotides align to TRBD1. The CDR3 is made up of 16 amino acids. V gave up 0 bases and J gave up 1 base; unmatched junction bases: 5. From germline, CDR1 is SGHTA and CDR2 FQGNSA. The CDR3, as DNA: TGTGCCAGCAGCTTAGCGCAGGGGGCCAATTCCTACGAGCAGTACTTC. It yields the protein CASSLAQGANSYEQYF.

The chain employs TRBV11-3 and TRBJ2-7, with 7 nucleotides matching TRBD1. Germline V gene lookup returns CDR1 SGHNT and CDR2 YENEEA. V lost 5 bases to trimming and J lost 0 bases; unmatched junction nucleotides: 4. The CDR3 is 14 residues long. The CDR3: CASSPGQTSYEQYF. The CDR3 nucleotides are TGTGCCAGCAGCCCGGGACAGACCTCCTACGAGCAGTACTTC.

V gene TRBV11-2 combines with J gene TRBJ2-5; weak D call: TRBD2 (5 bases). Trimming took off 1 base at V and 2 bases at J, with 11 bases between the two ends. Germline-derived CDR1 and CDR2 are SGHAT and FQNNGV. This CDR3 is built from 15 residues. CDR3 DNA: TGTGCCAGCAGCTTAGGCCGAGGGCTACAAGAGACCCAGTACTTC. It is translated as CASSLGRGLQETQYF.

V and J are TRBV28 and TRBJ2-3; D gene ambiguous. Germline loops: CDR1 MDHEN, CDR2 SYDVKM. Trimming stripped 5 bases from V and 2 bases from J, with 5 bases between. The CDR3 runs 12 residues. The CDR3 reads CASSPYTDTQYF. The CDR3 DNA follows: TGTGCCAGCAGTCCTTACACAGATACGCAGTATTTT.

The V call is TRBV11-3, the J call TRBJ2-2; TRBD2 matches 9 bases. This CDR3 region has 15 residues. Germline trimming cut 5 bases from V and 3 bases from J; bases unmatched to any gene: 4. Germline values: CDR1 SGHNT, CDR2 YENEEA. DNA for the CDR3: TGTGCCAGCAGCCTTAGCGGGGGCGACACCGGGGAGCTGTTTTTT. It translates to CASSLSGGDTGELFF.

The chain is built from TRBV5-4 and TRBJ2-7; the match to TRBD1 covers 8 bases. The CDR3 consists of 15 residues. The germline V gene encodes CDR1 SGHNT and CDR2 YYREEE (reference sequence). With 0 bases clipped from V and 5 bases from J, the junction kept 7 bases outside the gene matches. The CDR3 DNA follows: TGTGCCAGCAGCTTGGGTAACAGGGGGTTGAACGAGCAGTACTTC. It yields the protein CASSLGNRGLNEQYF.

V usage is TRBV11-3 and J usage is TRBJ2-1; 8 nucleotides agree with TRBD2. V shed 5 bases, J shed 4 bases, and the junction held 7 bases outside the gene matches. CDR3 size: 15 residues. CDR1 and CDR2 (germline): SGHNT, YENEEA. CDR3 sequence: CASSRAGEGYNEQFF. Written as DNA, the CDR3 is TGTGCCAGCAGCCGAGCGGGAGAGGGGTACAATGAGCAGTTCTTC.

The chain joins TRBV2 to TRBJ1-5, with D possibly TRBD1 on 6 matching bases. CDR1 SNHLY and CDR2 FYNNEI come from the germline V gene. Trimming cost V 3 bases and J 6 bases, with 12 bases left between them. CDR3 size: 14 residues. CDR3 amino acids: CASSDTRGSQPQHF. The CDR3 DNA reads TGTGCCAGCAGTGACACGAGGGGGAGTCAGCCCCAGCATTTT.

The J gene is TRBJ2-4, the V gene TRBV5-8; 12 nucleotides match TRBD2. There are 17 residues in the CDR3. Trimming at V came to 0 bases and at J to 7 bases, leaving 8 bases not matched to a gene. Germline V CDR1 and CDR2: SGHTS, YDEGEE. CDR3 nucleotides: TGTGCCAGCAGCTTGGGTCTAGCGGGAGGGCGAGTGAACATTCAGTACTTC. Translating it yields CASSLGLAGGRVNIQYF.

This chain joins TRBV11-2 and TRBJ1-6; the match to TRBD1 covers 10 bases. This CDR3 contains 16 residues. The junction had 12 bases not matched to a gene; V was cut back by 5 bases and J by 11 bases. Germline V gives CDR1 SGHAT, CDR2 FQNNGV. Here the CDR3 reads CASSPLRTGGITPLHF. The CDR3 DNA sequence: TGTGCCAGCAGCCCCCTGAGGACAGGGGGTATCACACCCCTCCACTTT.

The chain couples TRBV6-5 to TRBJ1-2; D uncertain. CDR3 length: 15 amino acids. Looked up from germline, CDR1 is MNHEY and CDR2 is SVGAGI. V lost 0 bases and J lost 0, with 8 bases in between. CDR3 sequence: CASSYSREANYGYTF. The CDR3 DNA reads as TGTGCCAGCAGTTACTCCCGGGAAGCTAACTATGGCTACACCTTC.

The V gene is TRBV16, the J gene TRBJ1-2, with D perhaps matching TRBD1 (6 bases). The length of the CDR3 is 14 residues. Germline loops: CDR1 KGHSY, CDR2 FQNENV. The V end lost 1 base, the J end lost 12 bases, and 18 bases lay between the germline ends. The CDR3 loop reads CASSQFSRQAVDTF. CDR3 DNA sequence: TGTGCCAGCAGCCAATTTTCGCGACAGGCCGTTGACACCTTC.

The chain's CDR3 is CASSRLDRGLGEQYF. CDR3 sequence (DNA): TGTGCCAGCAGCCGATTAGACAGGGGGCTAGGGGAGCAGTACTTC. The chain has TRBV5-5 and TRBJ2-7, with TRBD1 identical over 10 bases. CDR3 length: 15 residues. CDR1 is SGHKS, CDR2 YYEKEE, per germline (reference sequence). V shed 4 bases, J shed 7 bases, and the junction held 11 bases outside the gene matches.

The gene calls are TRBV28 and TRBJ2-5; 14 nucleotides line up with TRBD2. The CDR3 runs to 17 residues. Germline V CDR1 and CDR2: MDHEN, SYDVKM. Germline trimming cut 6 bases from V and 1 base from J; bases unmatched to any gene: 7. The chain's CDR3 is CASSSGTSGSAQETQYF. CDR3 sequence (DNA): TGTGCCAGCAGCTCCGGGACTAGCGGGAGCGCCCAAGAGACCCAGTACTTC.

This clone has just one count. The V and J genes are TRBV6-1 and TRBJ1-3; D gene unclear. Trimming removed 8 bases at V and 0 bases at J, with 8 bases between. Germline-derived CDR1 and CDR2 are MNHNS and SASEGT. The CDR3 has 13 residues. For the CDR3, the DNA is TGTGCCAGCGGGCAGATCTCTGGAAACACCATATATTTT. It specifies CASGQISGNTIYF.

The chain carries TRBV28 and TRBJ2-7; 7 positions agree with TRBD1. Per the germline V gene, CDR1 is MDHEN and CDR2 is SYDVKM. The ends lost 5 bases at V and 0 bases at J; junction bases unmatched: 7. CDR3 length equals 15 residues. DNA for the CDR3: TGTGCCAGCAGTCGGACAGGCCTCCTCTCCTACGAGCAGTACTTC. It specifies CASSRTGLLSYEQYF.

The chain recombines TRBV13 with TRBJ2-2; 14 nucleotides agree with TRBD2. This CDR3 region has 17 residues. The germline CDR1 and CDR2 sequences are PRHDT and FYEKMQ (reference sequence). J gave up 2 bases and V 5 bases, and 4 bases lay outside the gene matches. DNA of the CDR3: TGTGCCAGCAGCCAGGGACTAGCGGGGGTTAACACCGGGGAGCTGTTTTTT. Residues: CASSQGLAGVNTGELFF.

This chain joins TRBV9 and TRBJ2-2, with D unclear. V lost 1 base, J lost 2 bases, and 6 bases lay in between. The CDR3 spans 14 residues. The germline V gene encodes CDR1 SGDLS and CDR2 YYNGEE. The CDR3 region is CASSVLQNTGELFF. The DNA for the CDR3 is TGTGCCAGCAGCGTATTACAAAACACCGGGGAGCTGTTTTTT.

The rearrangement links TRBV4-2 to TRBJ1-5; the match to TRBD1 covers 11 bases. The CDR3 has 17 amino acids. Trimming at V came to 4 bases and at J to 2 bases, leaving 7 bases not matched to a gene. Germline assignment: CDR1 LGHNA and CDR2 YNFKEQ. Here the CDR3 reads CASSPYGTGGGNQPQHF. The CDR3 DNA sequence: TGTGCCAGCAGCCCCTATGGGACAGGGGGTGGCAATCAGCCCCAGCATTTT.

V usage is TRBV28 and J usage is TRBJ2-1; 12 bases map to TRBD2. From germline, CDR1 is MDHEN and CDR2 SYDVKM. The trim removed 6 bases at V and 8 bases at J, leaving 8 bases unmatched. The CDR3 sequence is 15 residues long. CDR3 residues: CASRPGTSGQYEQFF. Here the CDR3 DNA reads TGTGCCAGCAGGCCAGGGACTAGCGGGCAGTATGAGCAGTTCTTC.

The rearrangement links TRBV29-1 to TRBJ1-1; TRBD1 aligns across 7 bases. The CDR3 is 14 residues long. Trimming removed 4 bases from V and 4 bases from J; junction bases left unmatched: 9. The V gene's germline CDR1 is SQVTM and CDR2 ANQGSEA. The CDR3 DNA sequence: TGCAGCGTTGTGGAGGGGGCGCAGGGCACTGAAGCTTTCTTT. This encodes CSVVEGAQGTEAFF.

The CDR3 sequence: CASSPRGGRADTQYF. The CDR3 DNA follows: TGTGCCAGCAGCCCGCGGGGGGGCCGGGCAGATACGCAGTATTTT. The chain joins TRBV7-3 to TRBJ2-3; 9 nucleotides align to TRBD2. V trimming: 5 bases; J trimming: 4 bases; junction bases outside the gene matches: 7. CDR1 and CDR2 (germline): SGHTA, FQGTGA. This CDR3 is 15 amino acids long.

This chain connects TRBV5-1 to TRBJ2-1, with 10 bases fitting TRBD2. Germline-derived CDR1 and CDR2 are SGHRS and YFSETQ. The CDR3 has 15 residues. The V segment lost 1 base and the J segment 9 bases; nucleotides outside the gene matches: 7. The CDR3 loop is CASSLKAGGPSEQFF. The DNA for the CDR3 is TGCGCCAGCAGCTTGAAAGCGGGAGGGCCTAGTGAGCAGTTCTTC.

The rearrangement joins TRBV28 to TRBJ1-5; D is unclear. The CDR3 has 14 residues. Trimming left V 5 bases short and J 5 bases short, with 13 bases between. Germline V lookup: CDR1 MDHEN, CDR2 SYDVKM. CDR3 in DNA: TGTGCCAGCAGTCCCACCTCTAGTGATCAGCCCCAGCATTTT. Translating it yields CASSPTSSDQPQHF.